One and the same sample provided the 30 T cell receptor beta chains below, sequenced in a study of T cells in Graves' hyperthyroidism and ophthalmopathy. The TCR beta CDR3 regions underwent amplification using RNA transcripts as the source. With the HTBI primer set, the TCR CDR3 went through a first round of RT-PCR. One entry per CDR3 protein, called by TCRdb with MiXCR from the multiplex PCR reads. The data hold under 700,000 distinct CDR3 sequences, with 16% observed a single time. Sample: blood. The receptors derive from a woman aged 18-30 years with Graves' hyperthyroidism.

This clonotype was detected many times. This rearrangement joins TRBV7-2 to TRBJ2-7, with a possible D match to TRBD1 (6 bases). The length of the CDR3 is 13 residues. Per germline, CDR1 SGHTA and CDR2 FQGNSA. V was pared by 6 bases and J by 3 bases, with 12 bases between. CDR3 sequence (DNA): TGTGCCAGCAGTCGGACACAGGGCTACGAGCAGTACTTC. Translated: CASSRTQGYEQYF.

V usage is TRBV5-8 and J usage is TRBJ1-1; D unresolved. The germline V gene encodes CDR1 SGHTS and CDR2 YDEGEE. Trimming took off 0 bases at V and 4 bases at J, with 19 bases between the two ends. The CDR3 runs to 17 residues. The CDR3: CASSLDSWAARGTEAFF. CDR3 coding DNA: TGTGCCAGCAGCTTGGATTCTTGGGCGGCTCGGGGCACTGAAGCTTTCTTT.

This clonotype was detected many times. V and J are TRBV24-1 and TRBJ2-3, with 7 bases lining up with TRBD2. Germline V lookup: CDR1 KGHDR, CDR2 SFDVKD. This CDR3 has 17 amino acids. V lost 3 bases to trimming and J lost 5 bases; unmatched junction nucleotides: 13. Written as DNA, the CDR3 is TGTGCCACCAGTGATCTTTCTGGCGGGGGAGCCCGAGATACGCAGTATTTT. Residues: CATSDLSGGGARDTQYF.

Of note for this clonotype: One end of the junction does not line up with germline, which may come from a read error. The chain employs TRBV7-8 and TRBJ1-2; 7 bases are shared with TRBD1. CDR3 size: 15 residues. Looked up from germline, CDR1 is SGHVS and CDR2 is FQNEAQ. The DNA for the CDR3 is TGTGCCAGCAGCTTAGGTTTCAGGCGACAGGGTGGCTGCACCTTC. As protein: CASSLGFRRQGGCTF.

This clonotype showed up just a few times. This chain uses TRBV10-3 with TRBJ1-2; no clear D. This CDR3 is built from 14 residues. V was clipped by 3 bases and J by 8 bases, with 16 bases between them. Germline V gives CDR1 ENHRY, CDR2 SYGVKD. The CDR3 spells CAISDVLGSGGYTF. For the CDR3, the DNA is TGTGCCATCAGTGACGTTTTAGGTTCCGGCGGCTACACCTTC.

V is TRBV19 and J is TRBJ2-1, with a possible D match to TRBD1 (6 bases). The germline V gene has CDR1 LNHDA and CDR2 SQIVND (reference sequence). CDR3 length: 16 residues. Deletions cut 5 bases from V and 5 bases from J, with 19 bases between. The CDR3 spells CASSEPGHQYHNEQFF. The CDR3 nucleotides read TGTGCCAGTAGTGAGCCGGGACATCAGTATCACAATGAGCAGTTCTTC.

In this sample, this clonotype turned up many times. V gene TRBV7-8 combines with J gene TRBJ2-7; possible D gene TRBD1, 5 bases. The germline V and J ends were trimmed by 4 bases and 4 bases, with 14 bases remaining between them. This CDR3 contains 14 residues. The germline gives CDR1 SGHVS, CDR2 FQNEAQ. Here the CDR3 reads CASSWRQTEYEQYF. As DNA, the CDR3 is TGTGCCAGCAGCTGGCGCCAGACAGAGTACGAGCAGTACTTC.

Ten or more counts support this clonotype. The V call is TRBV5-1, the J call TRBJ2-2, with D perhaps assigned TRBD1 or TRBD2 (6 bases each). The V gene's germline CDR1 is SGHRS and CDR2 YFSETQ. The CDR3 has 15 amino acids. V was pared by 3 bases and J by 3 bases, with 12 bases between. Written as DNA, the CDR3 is TGCGCCAGCAGCTGGAGTAGGGGGGACACCGGGGAGCTGTTTTTT. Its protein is CASSWSRGDTGELFF.

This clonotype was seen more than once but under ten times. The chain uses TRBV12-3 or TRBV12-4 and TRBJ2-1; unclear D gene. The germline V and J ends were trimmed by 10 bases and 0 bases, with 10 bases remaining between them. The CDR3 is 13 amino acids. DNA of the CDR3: TGTGCCACTATCTGGTCCTCCTACAATGAGCAGTTCTTC. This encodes CATIWSSYNEQFF.

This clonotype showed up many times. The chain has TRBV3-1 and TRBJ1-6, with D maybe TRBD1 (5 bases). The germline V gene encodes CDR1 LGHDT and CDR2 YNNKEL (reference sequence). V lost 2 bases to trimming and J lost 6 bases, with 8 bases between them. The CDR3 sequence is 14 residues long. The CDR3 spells CASSQQGGNSPLHF. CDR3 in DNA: TGTGCCAGCAGCCAACAGGGCGGTAATTCACCCCTCCACTTT.

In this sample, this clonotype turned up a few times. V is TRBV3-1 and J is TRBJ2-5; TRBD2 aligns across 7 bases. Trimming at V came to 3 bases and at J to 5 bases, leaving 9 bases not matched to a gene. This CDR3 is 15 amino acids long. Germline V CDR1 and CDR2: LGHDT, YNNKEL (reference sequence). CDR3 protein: CASSQRGTRRETQYF. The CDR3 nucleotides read TGTGCCAGCAGCCAGCGGGGGACTCGTAGGGAGACCCAGTACTTC.

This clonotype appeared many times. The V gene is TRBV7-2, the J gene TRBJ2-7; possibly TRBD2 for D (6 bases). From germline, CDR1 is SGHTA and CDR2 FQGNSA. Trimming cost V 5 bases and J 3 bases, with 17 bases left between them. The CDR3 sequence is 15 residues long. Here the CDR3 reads CASSLEGGGDYEQYF. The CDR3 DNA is TGTGCCAGCAGCCTCGAGGGTGGCGGGGACTACGAGCAGTACTTC.

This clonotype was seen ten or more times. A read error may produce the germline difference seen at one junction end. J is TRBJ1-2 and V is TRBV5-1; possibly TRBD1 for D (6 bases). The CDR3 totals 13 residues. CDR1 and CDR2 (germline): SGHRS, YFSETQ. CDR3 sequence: CASSLQGNYGYTF. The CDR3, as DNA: TGTGCCAGCAGCCTCCAGGGGAACTATGGCTACACCTTC.

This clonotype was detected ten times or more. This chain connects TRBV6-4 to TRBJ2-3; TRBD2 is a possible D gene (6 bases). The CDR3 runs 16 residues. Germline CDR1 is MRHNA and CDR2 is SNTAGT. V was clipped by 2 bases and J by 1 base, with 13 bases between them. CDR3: CASSDGRGEGTDTQYF. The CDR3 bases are TGTGCCAGCAGTGACGGACGCGGGGAGGGCACAGATACGCAGTATTTT.

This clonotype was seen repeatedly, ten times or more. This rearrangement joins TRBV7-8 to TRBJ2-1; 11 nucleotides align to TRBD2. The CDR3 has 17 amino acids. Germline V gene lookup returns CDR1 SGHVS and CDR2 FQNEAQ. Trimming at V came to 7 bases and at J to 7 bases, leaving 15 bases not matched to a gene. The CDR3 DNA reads TGTGCCAGCATCCGCGAGCGGGTAGCGGGGGGGCCTAATGAGCAGTTCTTC. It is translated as CASIRERVAGGPNEQFF. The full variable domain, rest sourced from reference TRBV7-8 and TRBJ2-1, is GAGVSQSPRYKVAKRGQDVALRCDPISGHVSLFWYQQALGQGPEFLTYFQNEAQLDKSGLPSDRFFAERPEGSVSTLKIQRTQQEDSAVYLCASIRERVAGGPNEQFFGPGTRLTVL.

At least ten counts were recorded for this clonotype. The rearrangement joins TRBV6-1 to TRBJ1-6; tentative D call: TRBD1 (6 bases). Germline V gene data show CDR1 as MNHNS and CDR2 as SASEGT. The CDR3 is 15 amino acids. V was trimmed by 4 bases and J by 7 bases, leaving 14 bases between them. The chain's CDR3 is CASSAKQGDNSPLHF. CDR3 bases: TGTGCCAGCAGTGCTAAACAGGGCGACAATTCACCCCTCCACTTT.

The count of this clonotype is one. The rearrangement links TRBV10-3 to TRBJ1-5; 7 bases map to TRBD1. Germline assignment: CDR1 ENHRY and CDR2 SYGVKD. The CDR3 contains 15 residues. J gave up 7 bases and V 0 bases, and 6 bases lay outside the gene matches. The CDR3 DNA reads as TGTGCCATCAGTGAGTCAAAGGGGGCTCGGCAGCCCCAGCATTTT. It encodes CAISESKGARQPQHF.

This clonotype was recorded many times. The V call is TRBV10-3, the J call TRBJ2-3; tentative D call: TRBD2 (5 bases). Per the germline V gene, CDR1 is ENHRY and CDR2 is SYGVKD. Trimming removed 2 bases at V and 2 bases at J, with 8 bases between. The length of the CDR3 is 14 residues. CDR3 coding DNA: TGTGCCATCAGTGAGGACTACCTCACAGATACGCAGTATTTT. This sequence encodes CAISEDYLTDTQYF.

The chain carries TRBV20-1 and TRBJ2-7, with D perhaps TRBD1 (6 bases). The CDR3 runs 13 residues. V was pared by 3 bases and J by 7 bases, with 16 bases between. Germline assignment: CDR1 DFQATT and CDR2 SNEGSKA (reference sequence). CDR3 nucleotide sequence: TGCAGTGCTAGGGTTACAGGGTTGAGGGAGCAGTACTTC. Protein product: CSARVTGLREQYF.

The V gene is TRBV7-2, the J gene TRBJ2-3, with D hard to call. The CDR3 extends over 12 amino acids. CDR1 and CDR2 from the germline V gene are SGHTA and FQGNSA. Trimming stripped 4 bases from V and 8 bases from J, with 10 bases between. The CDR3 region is CASSSDLGTQYF. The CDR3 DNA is TGTGCCAGCAGCTCCGACTTGGGTACGCAGTATTTT.

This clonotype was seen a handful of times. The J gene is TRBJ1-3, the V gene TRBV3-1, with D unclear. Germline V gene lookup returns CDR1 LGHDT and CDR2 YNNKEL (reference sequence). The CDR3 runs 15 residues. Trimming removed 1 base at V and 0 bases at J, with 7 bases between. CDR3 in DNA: TGTGCCAGCAGCCAAGTCCACAGCTCTGGAAACACCATATATTTT. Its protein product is CASSQVHSSGNTIYF.

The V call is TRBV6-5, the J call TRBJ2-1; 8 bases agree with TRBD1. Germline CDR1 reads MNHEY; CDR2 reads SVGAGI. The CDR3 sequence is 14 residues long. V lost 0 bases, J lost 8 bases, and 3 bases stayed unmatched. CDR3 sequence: CASSYSTGEDEQFF. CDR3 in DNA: TGTGCCAGCAGTTACTCGACAGGGGAGGATGAGCAGTTCTTC.

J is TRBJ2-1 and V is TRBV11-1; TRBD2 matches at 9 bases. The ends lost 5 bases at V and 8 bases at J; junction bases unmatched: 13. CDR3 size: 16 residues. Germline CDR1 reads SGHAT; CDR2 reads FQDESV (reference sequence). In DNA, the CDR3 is TGTGCCAGCAGCCATTCATTGTCTAGCGGGACTGATGAGCAGTTCTTC. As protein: CASSHSLSSGTDEQFF.

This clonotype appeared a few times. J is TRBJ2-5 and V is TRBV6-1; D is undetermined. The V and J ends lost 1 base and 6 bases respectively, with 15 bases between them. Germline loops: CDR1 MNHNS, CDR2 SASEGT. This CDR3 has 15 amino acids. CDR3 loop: CASSEGVTAYQTQYF. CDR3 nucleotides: TGTGCCAGCAGTGAAGGAGTCACGGCCTATCAGACCCAGTACTTC.

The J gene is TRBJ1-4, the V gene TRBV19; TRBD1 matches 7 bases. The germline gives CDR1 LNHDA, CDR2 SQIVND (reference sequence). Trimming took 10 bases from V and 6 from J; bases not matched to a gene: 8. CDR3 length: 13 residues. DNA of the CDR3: TGTGCCACCGCCGGAGGGGGCTATGAAAAACTGTTTTTT. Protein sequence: CATAGGGYEKLFF.

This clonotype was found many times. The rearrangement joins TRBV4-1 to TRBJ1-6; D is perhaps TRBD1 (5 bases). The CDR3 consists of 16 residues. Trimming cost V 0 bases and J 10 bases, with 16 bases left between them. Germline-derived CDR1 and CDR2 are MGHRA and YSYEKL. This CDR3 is CASSQDPSGNRSPLHF. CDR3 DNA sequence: TGCGCCAGCAGCCAAGATCCCTCAGGGAATAGGTCACCCCTCCACTTT.

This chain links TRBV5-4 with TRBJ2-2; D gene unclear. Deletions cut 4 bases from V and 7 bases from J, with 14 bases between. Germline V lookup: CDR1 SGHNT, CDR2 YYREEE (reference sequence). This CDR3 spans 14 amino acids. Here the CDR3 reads CASSGVGMIGELFF. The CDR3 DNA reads TGTGCCAGCAGCGGAGTTGGTATGATCGGGGAGCTGTTTTTT. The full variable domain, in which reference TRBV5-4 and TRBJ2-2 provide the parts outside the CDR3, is ETGVTQSPTHLIKTRGQQVTLRCSSQSGHNTVSWYQQALGQGPQFIFQYYREEENGRGNFPPRFSGLQFPNYSSELNVNALELDDSALYLCASSGVGMIGELFFGEGSRLTVL.

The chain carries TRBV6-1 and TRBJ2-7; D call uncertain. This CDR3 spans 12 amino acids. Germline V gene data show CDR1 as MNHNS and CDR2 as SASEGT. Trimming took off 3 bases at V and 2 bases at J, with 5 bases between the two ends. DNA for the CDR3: TGTGCCAGCAGTGATCGGACCTACGAGCAGTACTTC. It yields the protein CASSDRTYEQYF.

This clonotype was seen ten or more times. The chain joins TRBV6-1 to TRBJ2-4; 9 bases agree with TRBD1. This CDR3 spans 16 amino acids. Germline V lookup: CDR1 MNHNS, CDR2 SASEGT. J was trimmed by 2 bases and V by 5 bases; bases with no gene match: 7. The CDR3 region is CASSTGTGSTKNIQYF. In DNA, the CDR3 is TGTGCCAGCAGTACGGGGACAGGGAGTACCAAAAACATTCAGTACTTC.

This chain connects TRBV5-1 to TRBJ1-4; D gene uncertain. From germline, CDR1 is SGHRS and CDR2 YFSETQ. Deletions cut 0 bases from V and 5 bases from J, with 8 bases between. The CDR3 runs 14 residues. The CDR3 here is CASSLEYSNEKLFF. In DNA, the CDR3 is TGCGCCAGCAGCTTGGAGTACAGCAATGAAAAACTGTTTTTT.